The T cell receptor beta chain under discussion was sequenced for a study of cytomegalovirus exposure and HLA in healthy donors. Across the whole study: Most genotyped donors, about four fifths of 398, had Caucasian-associated genetic ancestry.

Per the germline V gene, CDR1 is SEHNR and CDR2 is FQNEAQ (reference sequence). The length of the CDR3 is 14 residues. To note about this clone: Relative to the germline gene, one junction end is altered; a read error may explain this.

The PCR had 60 Vbeta and 13 Jbeta primers. Repertoires were generated with immunoSEQ multiplex PCR, while TCRdb's copy carries only in-frame clones and drops some. Found here are over 150,000 clones, around 80% of them singletons; the top ten hold 10% to 15%. Input material: PBMCs. The origin of this receptor is a man between 25 and 39 years old in good health and CMV-seropositive. V gene TRBV7-9 combines with J gene TRBJ2-5; TRBD2 matches 12 bases. The CDR3 DNA follows: TGTGCCAGCAGCCTAGCGGGAGGGGCAGAGACCCAGTACTTC. Translating gives CASSLAGGAETQYF.